This T cell receptor beta chain was recovered during a study of blood T cell repertoires in COVID-19 (dated by TCRdb to about 2020). Notes on the research overall: Collaborator samples came from the United States, Italy and Spain and covered acute and convalescent phases of COVID-19. The material from the prospective study consisted of cDNA or gDNA derived from T cells, B-cell-depleted T cells, or PBMCs. Deeply sampled blood TCRbeta repertoires from subjects exposed to, actively infected with, or recovered from COVID-19 were included in the dataset. A freely available public database, intended as a resource for researchers studying the immune response to SARS-CoV-2, is where the repertoires were released. The samples were drawn from two sources: the first 160 participants of the ongoing ImmuneRACE study, and over 1,000 subjects contributed by 6 global collaborators. The sample metadata nearly always contained a de-identified subject ID, COVID-19 status, age in years and sex. Where HLA class I and class II types were available, the types were taken from metadata supplied by the sample provider, not from assay-based typing. Findings and caveats that apply to the study as a whole: The quantity of clinical and demographic metadata differed by source and by participant and was supplied without curation.

Collaborating institutions collected whole blood in K2EDTA tubes following their own protocols. For TCRbeta analysis, collaborator samples were shipped as frozen whole blood, as isolated PBMCs, or as DNA extracted from either sample type. Of note for this clone: Its antigen has not been determined. No base qualities exist here, and no much larger clone lies one base off it.

TCRbeta CDR3 regions were amplified from genomic DNA by means of the immunoSEQ Assay, a bias-controlled multiplex PCR. The paper's data handling went like this. The number of nucleated cells in each sample was estimated by amplification of reference gene primers within the assay. To quantify the absolute abundance of each unique TCRbeta CDR3 rearrangement, sequence reads were collapsed and filtered. Productive Simpson clonality was computed per sample as the square root of Simpson's diversity index over productive rearrangements. This is the immuneACCESS table as TCRdb keeps it, with only in-frame sequences that have V and J called. A part of the clones is gone; compared with another copy, unresolved V genes explain less than half, and the rest is unexplained. The V and J calls and clone size come from that table; D and trimming were worked out from the DNA. For this sample the table gives under 55,000 clones, of which around three quarters were detected only once. The leading ten clones occupy roughly 25% of the sample.

This sequence originates from a man between 70 and 80 years old with acute or convalescent COVID-19. The sequencing input was peripheral blood.

Here the CDR3 is given as CASSHRARTGELFF. The DNA reads TGCGCCAGCTCCCACAGGGCGAGGACCGGGGAGCTGTTTTTT. The chain is encoded by TRBV5-1 joined to TRBJ2-2; the D segment could be TRBD1, given 6 matching bases. The CDR3 covers 14 residues, taking in both the cysteine and the phenylalanine. Just the 42-base CDR3 DNA is kept, in frame starting at base 1. Between the V and J ends, shortened by 7 bases and 5 bases respectively, the junction contains 15 bases. CDR1 and CDR2, per the germline V gene, are SGHRS and YFSETQ. The entire variable domain, with the stretches around the CDR3 drawn from the reference TRBV5-1 and TRBJ2-2 proteins, is KAGVTQTPRYLIKTRGQQVTLSCSPISGHRSVSWYQQTPGQGLQFLFEYFSETQRNKGNFPGRFSGRQFSNSRSEMNVSTLELGDSALYLCASSHRARTGELFFGEGSRLTVL.